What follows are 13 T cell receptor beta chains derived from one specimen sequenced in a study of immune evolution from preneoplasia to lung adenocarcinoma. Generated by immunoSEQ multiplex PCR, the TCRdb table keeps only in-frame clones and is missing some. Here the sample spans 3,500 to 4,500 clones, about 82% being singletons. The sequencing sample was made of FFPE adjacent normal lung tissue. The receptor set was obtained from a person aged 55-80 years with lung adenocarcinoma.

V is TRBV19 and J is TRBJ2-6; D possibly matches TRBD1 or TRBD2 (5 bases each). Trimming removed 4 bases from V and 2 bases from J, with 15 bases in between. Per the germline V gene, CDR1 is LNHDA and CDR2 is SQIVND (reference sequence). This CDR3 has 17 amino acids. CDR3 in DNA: TGTGCCAGTAGTAATGCCTGGGGGAACCCTGGGGCCAACGTCCTGACTTTC. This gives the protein CASSNAWGNPGANVLTF.

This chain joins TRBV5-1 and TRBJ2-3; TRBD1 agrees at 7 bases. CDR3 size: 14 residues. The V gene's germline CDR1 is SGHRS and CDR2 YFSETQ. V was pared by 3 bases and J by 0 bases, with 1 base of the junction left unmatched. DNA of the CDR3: TGCGCCAGCAGCTGGGGACAGAGCACAGATACGCAGTATTTT. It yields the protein CASSWGQSTDTQYF.

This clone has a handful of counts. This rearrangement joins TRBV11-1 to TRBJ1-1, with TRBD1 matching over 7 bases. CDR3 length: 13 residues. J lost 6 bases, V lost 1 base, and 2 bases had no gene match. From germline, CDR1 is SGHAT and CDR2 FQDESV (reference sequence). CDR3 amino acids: CASSLDQGAEAFF. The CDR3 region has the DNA TGTGCCAGCAGCTTAGATCAGGGGGCTGAAGCTTTCTTT.

The CDR3: CSVGVTVNTEAFF. The CDR3 nucleotides read TGCAGCGTTGGGGTGACCGTAAACACTGAAGCTTTCTTT. The J gene is TRBJ1-1, the V gene TRBV29-1; D call uncertain. With 4 bases removed from V and 2 bases from J, the gap between germline ends came to 11 bases. This CDR3 spans 13 amino acids. CDR1 SQVTM and CDR2 ANQGSEA come from the germline V gene.

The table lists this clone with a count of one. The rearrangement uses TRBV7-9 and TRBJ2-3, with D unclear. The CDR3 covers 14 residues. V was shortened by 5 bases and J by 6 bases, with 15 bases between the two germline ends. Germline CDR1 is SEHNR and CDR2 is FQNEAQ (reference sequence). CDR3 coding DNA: TGTGCCAGCAGCGGGCCAACCCCCCGGGATACGCAGTATTTT. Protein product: CASSGPTPRDTQYF.

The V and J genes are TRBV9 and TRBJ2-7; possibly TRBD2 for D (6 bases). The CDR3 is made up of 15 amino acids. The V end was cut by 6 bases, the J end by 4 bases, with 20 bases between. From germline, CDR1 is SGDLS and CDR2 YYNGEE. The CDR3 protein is CASTPGTQGGYEQYF. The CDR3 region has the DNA TGTGCCAGCACCCCCGGGACTCAGGGAGGATACGAGCAGTACTTC.

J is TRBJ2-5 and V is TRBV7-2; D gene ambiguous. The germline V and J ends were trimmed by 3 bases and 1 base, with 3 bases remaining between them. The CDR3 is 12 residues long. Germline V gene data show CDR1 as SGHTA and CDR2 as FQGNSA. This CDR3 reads CASSLGQETQYF. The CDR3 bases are TGTGCCAGCAGCTTGGGCCAAGAGACCCAGTACTTC.

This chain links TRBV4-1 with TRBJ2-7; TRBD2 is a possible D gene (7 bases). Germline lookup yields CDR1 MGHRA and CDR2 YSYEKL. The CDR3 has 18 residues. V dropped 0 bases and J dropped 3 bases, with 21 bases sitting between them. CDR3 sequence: CASSQDRGRARGGYEQYF. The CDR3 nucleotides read TGCGCCAGCAGCCAAGATAGGGGGAGGGCTAGGGGTGGCTACGAGCAGTACTTC.

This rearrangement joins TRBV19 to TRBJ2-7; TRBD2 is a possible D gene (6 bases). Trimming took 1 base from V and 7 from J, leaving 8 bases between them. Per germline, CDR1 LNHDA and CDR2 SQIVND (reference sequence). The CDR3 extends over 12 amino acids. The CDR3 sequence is CASSIAGREQYF. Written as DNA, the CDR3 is TGTGCCAGTAGTATAGCAGGGAGGGAGCAGTACTTC.

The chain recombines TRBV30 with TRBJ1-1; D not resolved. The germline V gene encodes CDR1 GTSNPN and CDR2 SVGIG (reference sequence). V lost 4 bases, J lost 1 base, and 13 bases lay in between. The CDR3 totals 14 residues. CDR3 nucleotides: TGTGCCTGGACAGACTCAGGAGGGAACACTGAAGCTTTCTTT. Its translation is CAWTDSGGNTEAFF.

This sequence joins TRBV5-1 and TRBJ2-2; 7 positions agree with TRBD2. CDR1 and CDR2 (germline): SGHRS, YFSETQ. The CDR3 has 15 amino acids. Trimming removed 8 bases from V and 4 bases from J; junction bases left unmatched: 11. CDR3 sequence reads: CASSGGSLTTGELFF. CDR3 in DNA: TGCGCCAGTTCCGGCGGGAGCCTTACCACCGGGGAGCTGTTTTTT.

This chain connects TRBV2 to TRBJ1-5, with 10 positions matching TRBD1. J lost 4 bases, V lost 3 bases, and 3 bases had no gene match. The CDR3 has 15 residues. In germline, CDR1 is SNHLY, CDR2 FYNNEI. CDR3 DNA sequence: TGTGCCAGCAGTGATCGGGGACAGGGGAATCAGCCCCAGCATTTT. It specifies CASSDRGQGNQPQHF.

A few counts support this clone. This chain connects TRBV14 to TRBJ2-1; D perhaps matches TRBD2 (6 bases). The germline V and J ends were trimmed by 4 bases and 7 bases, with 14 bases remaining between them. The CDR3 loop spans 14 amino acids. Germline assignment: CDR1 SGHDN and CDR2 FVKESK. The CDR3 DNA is TGTGCCAGCAGCCGGCCGGGTCGGGGGAATGAGCAGTTCTTC. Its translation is CASSRPGRGNEQFF.